These T cell receptor beta chains were read from a single sample in a study of shared clonotypes between healthy human individuals. Sequencing was performed with immunoSEQ multiplex PCR; in TCRdb, only in-frame clones are kept and a portion is missing. The sample lists 950,000 to 1,300,000 clones; about 80% were seen once. Sequencing was done on a sample of memory CD4+ T cells sorted from blood. The receptors stem from a man aged 18-30 years in good health. Both conserved end residues are part of each CDR3. D genes are given only for firm matches. Size is omitted from some rows. Given values are once, few, many or a class for expanded clones.

length	J	V	size	D	DNA	CDR3
11	TRBJ1-5	TRBV5-8	-	-	TGTGCCAGCAGCCTAGTTCAGCCCCAGCATTTT	CASSLVQPQHF
14	TRBJ2-3	TRBV30	-	-	TGTGCCTGGAGCGCCACAGGCGGCACAGATACGCAGTATTTT	CAWSATGGTDTQYF
18	TRBJ2-1	TRBV7-2	-	TRBD2	TGTGCCAGCAGCTTGGCTGCCGGCGTAGCGGGGGGGCTGAATGAGCAGTTCTTC	CASSLAAGVAGGLNEQFF
15	TRBJ2-7	TRBV7-2	-	TRBD1	TGTGCCAGCAGCTTAAGTTGGGGACAGTCGTACGAGCAGTACTTC	CASSLSWGQSYEQYF
12	TRBJ2-1	TRBV6-1	-	-	TGTGCCAGCAGTGAATCATACAATGAGCAGTTCTTC	CASSESYNEQFF
14	TRBJ2-7	TRBV5-1	-	TRBD2	TGCGCCAGCAGCCCGGGGGCGGGAGGGTACGAGCAGTACTTC	CASSPGAGGYEQYF
13	TRBJ2-7	TRBV6-5	-	-	TGTGCCAGCAGTTACCGGGCCGACTACGAGCAGTACTTC	CASSYRADYEQYF
16	TRBJ2-2	TRBV5-1	-	-	TGCGCCAGCAGCCTTCGGAGTGGGGTGAACACCGGGGAGCTGTTTTTT	CASSLRSGVNTGELFF
16	TRBJ2-2	TRBV16	-	-	TGTGCCAGCAGCCAATCCCGGACAGTCAACACCGGGGAGCTGTTTTTT	CASSQSRTVNTGELFF
13	TRBJ2-4	TRBV7-2	few	TRBD1	TGTGCCAGCAGCTTAACAGGGGGAAACATTCAGTACTTC	CASSLTGGNIQYF
14	TRBJ2-5	TRBV2	-	TRBD2	TGTGCCAGCAGTGGCCCTAGCGGCGCCGGGACCCAGTACTTC	CASSGPSGAGTQYF
11	TRBJ1-2	TRBV6-1	once	-	TGTGCTACAGCGGCCAGGGTTGGCTACACCTTC	CATAARVGYTF
16	TRBJ1-1	TRBV19	-	TRBD1	TGTGCCAGTACCACAGGACAGGGAAGAAGAAACACTGAAGCTTTCTTT	CASTTGQGRRNTEAFF
14	TRBJ1-2	TRBV5-6	-	-	TGTGCCAGCATCCCCCTCGGACAGCCTTATGGCTACACCTTC	CASIPLGQPYGYTF
15	TRBJ2-5	TRBV5-1	-	-	TGCGCCAGCAGCTCGCATACCGGACTTGCAGAGACCCAGTACTTC	CASSSHTGLAETQYF
15	TRBJ2-1	TRBV5-1	-	TRBD2	TGCGCCAGCAGCCGTACGACTAGCGGGGGCCATGAGCAGTTCTTC	CASSRTTSGGHEQFF
13	TRBJ1-1	TRBV6-5	-	-	TGTGCCAGCAGTTATAGGGGGAGGACTGAAGCTTTCTTT	CASSYRGRTEAFF
13	TRBJ2-7	TRBV6-6	-	TRBD1	TGTGCCAGCAGCCCAGGGACAGGCTACGAGCAGTACTTC	CASSPGTGYEQYF
16	TRBJ2-5	TRBV4-1	-	-	TGCGCCAGCAGCCAACTCAATATGGGGTTCCAAGAGACCCAGTACTTC	CASSQLNMGFQETQYF
12	TRBJ1-2	TRBV5-6	-	-	TGTGCCAGCAGCCCCGGGGGATATGGCTACACCTTC	CASSPGGYGYTF
19	TRBJ2-3	TRBV28	-	TRBD2	TGTGCCAGCAGTCAAACCCCCGCTAGCGGGCTCACCCGCGCGGATACGCAGTATTTT	CASSQTPASGLTRADTQYF
17	TRBJ2-1	TRBV5-1	once	TRBD2	TGCGCCAGCAGCCTAGGAGGCAGGACTAGGGCCCCGAATGAGCAGTTCTTC	CASSLGGRTRAPNEQFF
13	TRBJ1-2	TRBV19	-	TRBD1	TGTGCCAGCCGACAGGGGGCAAGCTATGGCTACACCTTC	CASRQGASYGYTF
14	TRBJ1-4	TRBV11-1	-	TRBD1	TGTGCCAGCAGCAACAGGGGAACTAATGAAAAACTGTTTTTT	CASSNRGTNEKLFF
13	TRBJ2-4	TRBV25-1	-	-	TGTGCCAGCAGTGAATCTGAGGGGAACATTCAGTACTTC	CASSESEGNIQYF
12	TRBJ2-5	TRBV19	-	-	TGTGCCAGTAGTACGCCCCCCGAGACCCAGTACTTC	CASSTPPETQYF
12	TRBJ2-3	TRBV19	-	-	TGTGCCAGTGGGGACCGGTGGGGTACGCAGTATTTT	CASGDRWGTQYF
16	TRBJ2-7	TRBV11-2	-	-	TGTGCCAGCAGCCCCTATGGGGTGAGTTACTCCTACGAGCAGTACTTC	CASSPYGVSYSYEQYF
15	TRBJ1-2	TRBV19	-	TRBD1	TGTGCCAGTAACCAGGAAGGGGGCGGCCTCTATGGCTACACCTTC	CASNQEGGGLYGYTF
14	TRBJ2-1	TRBV11-1	-	-	TGTGCCAGCAGCTTCGGGCAGACCAACAATGAGCAGTTCTTC	CASSFGQTNNEQFF
12	TRBJ2-7	TRBV6-1	-	-	TGTGCCAGCACCGGGATTCGGTACGAGCAGTACTTC	CASTGIRYEQYF
16	TRBJ2-7	TRBV6-6	-	-	TGTGCCAGCAGTTTGGGGAGTGCACCCTATTCGGAGGAGCAGTACTTC	CASSLGSAPYSEEQYF
18	TRBJ2-4	TRBV10-2	-	TRBD2	TGCGCCAGCAGTGAGTTCGCTCCCGGGACTAGCAGTCCCGACATTCAGTACTTC	CASSEFAPGTSSPDIQYF
13	TRBJ2-2	TRBV30	few	-	TGTGCCTGGAGTGTATCAGCGTCCGGGGAGCTGTTTTTT	CAWSVSASGELFF
15	TRBJ2-3	TRBV2	-	TRBD1	TGTGCCAGCAGTTCCGACAGGGTAGGCACAGATACGCAGTATTTT	CASSSDRVGTDTQYF
15	TRBJ2-5	TRBV18	-	-	TGTGCCAGCTCACCGTACCGACAGGATTTGGGGACCCAGTACTTC	CASSPYRQDLGTQYF
16	TRBJ1-1	TRBV5-1	-	-	TGCGCCAGCAGCTTGGAAGGTCCAGGGAAGAACACTGAAGCTTTCTTT	CASSLEGPGKNTEAFF
14	TRBJ1-1	TRBV18	-	-	TGTGCCAGCTCACTTGCGGAGGAAGGTACTGAAGCTTTCTTT	CASSLAEEGTEAFF
15	TRBJ1-2	TRBV9	-	TRBD1	TGTGCCAGCAGCGTAGGACCTCAGGGACAGGAGGGCTACACCTTC	CASSVGPQGQEGYTF
14	TRBJ2-7	TRBV21-1	-	-	TGTGCCAGCAGCAACCGGGACACTCCGTACGAGCAGTACTTC	CASSNRDTPYEQYF
14	TRBJ1-5	TRBV5-6	-	-	TGTGCCAGCAGCTCCGGGCAGGTTTATCAGCCCCAGCATTTT	CASSSGQVYQPQHF
15	TRBJ2-3	TRBV11-3	-	TRBD1	TGTGCCAGCAGCACGGGACAGGGGGGGACAGATACGCAGTATTTT	CASSTGQGGTDTQYF
13	TRBJ2-1	TRBV29-1	-	TRBD2	TGCAGCGTTGATGTCGGGGGGGCTACTGAGCAGTTCTTC	CSVDVGGATEQFF
14	TRBJ1-2	TRBV28	-	-	TGTGCCAGCAGTTTAGCCAGGCTCAACTATGGCTACACCTTC	CASSLARLNYGYTF
17	TRBJ1-2	TRBV27	-	-	TGTGCCAGCAGTCCCCTCTCGGTGGGGACGTACAACTATGGCTACACCTTC	CASSPLSVGTYNYGYTF
13	TRBJ2-3	TRBV18	-	-	TGTGCCAGCTCAACCGGGGCCCGGGATACGCAGTATTTT	CASSTGARDTQYF
16	TRBJ2-5	TRBV19	-	TRBD2	TGTGCCAGTAGTCCTCGCCCTGGACTAGCGGGAGAGACCCAGTACTTC	CASSPRPGLAGETQYF
14	TRBJ1-3	TRBV30	few	TRBD1	TGTGCCTGGTGGGACAGGTTCTCTGGAAACACCATATATTTT	CAWWDRFSGNTIYF
14	TRBJ2-1	TRBV7-9	-	-	TGTGCCAGCAGCTTATCTTATTCCTACAATGAGCAGTTCTTC	CASSLSYSYNEQFF
14	TRBJ2-2	TRBV5-1	-	-	TGCGCCAGCACTGTCGGACTAATCCCCGGGGAGCTGTTTTTT	CASTVGLIPGELFF
12	TRBJ1-1	TRBV28	few	-	TGTGCCAGCAGTTTGATGGGAACTGAAGCTTTCTTT	CASSLMGTEAFF
15	TRBJ2-5	TRBV2	-	-	TGTGCCAGCAGTGGGAGACTAGGTTTGCAAGAGACCCAGTACTTC	CASSGRLGLQETQYF
14	TRBJ1-2	TRBV2	many	-	TGTGCCAGCAGCGAAACCACAGGTGGTCACGGCTACACCTTC	CASSETTGGHGYTF
10	TRBJ2-1	TRBV5-3	-	-	TGTGCCAGGGACTGCCCCGATGGTTTCTTC	CARDCPDGFF
13	TRBJ1-4	TRBV19	-	-	TGTGCCAGTACGATAGGGGTTGGTGAAAAACTGTTTTTT	CASTIGVGEKLFF
15	TRBJ2-1	TRBV5-1	-	-	TGCGCCAGCAGCTTGACAGTAACTACCAACAATGAGCAGTTCTTC	CASSLTVTTNNEQFF
14	TRBJ1-1	TRBV11-2	-	-	TGTGCCAGCAGTATGATTGCAGGGGCCACTGAAGCTTTCTTT	CASSMIAGATEAFF
13	TRBJ2-5	TRBV30	-	-	TGTGCCTGGAGTGTACGGTCGAGGGAGACCCAGTACTTC	CAWSVRSRETQYF
16	TRBJ2-7	TRBV5-5	-	TRBD1	TGTGCCAGCAACCCGTCAGGGACAGGGGGCCCGTACGAGCAGTACTTC	CASNPSGTGGPYEQYF
14	TRBJ2-1	TRBV7-3	-	TRBD1	TGTGCCAGCAGCTTGGGACAGGGCCCCAATGAGCAGTTCTTC	CASSLGQGPNEQFF